The 22 T cell receptor beta chains given below trace back to one sample, sequenced in a study of memory CD4+ T cells and cytomegalovirus serostatus. The sort gate was single viable CD3+CD4+CD8-CD45RO+ cells for memory CD4+ T cells. Method: immunoSEQ multiplex PCR; TCRdb's copy keeps in-frame clones and lacks some. Here the sample spans fewer than 40,000 clones, around 80% being singletons. The sequenced sample consisted of memory CD4+ T cells from blood. These receptors originate from an adult in good health and CMV-seropositive.

The chain couples TRBV6-4 to TRBJ2-7; TRBD1 matches at 7 bases. V dropped 9 bases and J dropped 0; count of bases not matched to a gene: 14. The CDR3 has 16 residues. Germline CDR1 reads MRHNA; CDR2 reads SNTAGT. The chain's CDR3 is CARPTPEGASSYEQYF. In nucleotides, the CDR3 is TGTGCCAGGCCTACTCCCGAGGGGGCCAGCTCCTACGAGCAGTACTTC.

The V and J genes are TRBV9 and TRBJ1-5; D gene unclear. The CDR3 runs 14 residues. V was shortened by 0 bases and J by 5 bases, with 9 bases between the two germline ends. Germline assignment: CDR1 SGDLS and CDR2 YYNGEE. CDR3 nucleotide sequence: TGTGCCAGCAGCGTAGACGACCGTTATCAGCCCCAGCATTTT. Its protein is CASSVDDRYQPQHF.

The chain carries TRBV19 and TRBJ1-5, with 7 bases identical to TRBD1. CDR3 length: 15 amino acids. Looked up from germline, CDR1 is LNHDA and CDR2 is SQIVND (reference sequence). Trimming removed 5 bases from V and 2 bases from J; junction bases left unmatched: 6. This chain's CDR3 is CASSYAGTGNQPQHF. CDR3 DNA: TGTGCCAGTAGTTACGCCGGGACAGGCAATCAGCCCCAGCATTTT.

The chain recombines TRBV5-1 with TRBJ1-2; weak D call: TRBD1 (5 bases). Germline-derived CDR1 and CDR2 are SGHRS and YFSETQ. The CDR3 has 14 residues. V lost 4 bases and J lost 8, with 18 bases in between. For the CDR3, the DNA is TGCGCCAGCAGCGAGCCGAGTGGGGGAAGCGGCTACACCTTC. Amino acid sequence: CASSEPSGGSGYTF. Filled out from reference TRBV5-1 and TRBJ1-2, the complete variable domain reads KAGVTQTPRYLIKTRGQQVTLSCSPISGHRSVSWYQQTPGQGLQFLFEYFSETQRNKGNFPGRFSGRQFSNSRSEMNVSTLELGDSALYLCASSEPSGGSGYTFGSGTRLTVV.

The sample holds a few counts of this clone. This chain connects TRBV5-1 to TRBJ1-3; TRBD1 is a possible D gene (5 bases). The CDR3 covers 13 residues. V lost 0 bases, J lost 7 bases, and 8 bases lay in between. Looked up from germline, CDR1 is SGHRS and CDR2 is YFSETQ. The CDR3 DNA sequence: TGCGCCAGCAGCTTGGGAGGGGAGAACACCATATATTTT. Protein: CASSLGGENTIYF.

The table lists this clone with a few counts. The V call is TRBV11-2, the J call TRBJ2-7; D call uncertain. Trimming removed 2 bases from V and 3 bases from J, with 14 bases in between. CDR3 length: 15 amino acids. Germline values: CDR1 SGHAT, CDR2 FQNNGV. The CDR3 spells CASSLSGQADYEQYF. The CDR3 DNA reads TGTGCCAGCAGCTTATCAGGTCAGGCTGACTACGAGCAGTACTTC. Combining the CDR3 with reference TRBV11-2 and TRBJ2-7 gives the whole variable domain EAGVAQSPRYKIIEKRQSVAFWCNPISGHATLYWYQQILGQGPKLLIQFQNNGVVDDSQLPKDRFSAERLKGVDSTLKIQPAKLEDSAVYLCASSLSGQADYEQYFGPGTRLTVT.

The table lists this clone with a count of one. The chain recombines TRBV4-3 with TRBJ2-7; 12 bases align to TRBD2. Losses at the gene ends were 0 bases for V and 1 base for J; bases not matched to a gene: 16. Germline V lookup: CDR1 LGHNA, CDR2 YSLEER. The CDR3 runs to 21 residues. The CDR3 region is CASSQDLITASGRDSSYEQYF. The CDR3 DNA is TGCGCCAGCAGCCAAGATTTGATTACAGCTAGCGGGAGGGACTCATCCTACGAGCAGTACTTC.

This clone appeared a few times. The chain recombines TRBV9 with TRBJ1-2; D call uncertain. In germline, CDR1 is SGDLS, CDR2 YYNGEE. This CDR3 comprises 12 residues. Trimming shortened V by 3 bases and J by 7 bases, and 10 bases separated the two germline ends. This chain's CDR3 is CASSELKGGYTF. The DNA for the CDR3 is TGTGCCAGCAGCGAACTAAAGGGTGGCTACACCTTC. Variable domain in full (rest from reference TRBV9 and TRBJ1-2): DSGVTQTPKHLITATGQRVTLRCSPRSGDLSVYWYQQSLDQGLQFLIQYYNGEERAKGNILERFSAQQFPDLHSELNLSSLELGDSALYFCASSELKGGYTFGSGTRLTVV.

The chain recombines TRBV13 with TRBJ1-1, with 7 bases lining up with TRBD1. Germline trimming cut 5 bases from V and 10 bases from J; bases unmatched to any gene: 19. The germline CDR1 and CDR2 sequences are PRHDT and FYEKMQ (reference sequence). This CDR3 is 16 amino acids long. CDR3 in amino acids: CASSPRQGRGTMTAFF. In nucleotides, the CDR3 is TGTGCCAGCAGCCCCCGACAGGGAAGGGGGACTATGACAGCTTTCTTT.

The rearrangement uses TRBV6-5 and TRBJ1-1; a weak D match, TRBD1 (5 bases). Germline V gene lookup returns CDR1 MNHEY and CDR2 SVGAGI. The V end lost 5 bases, the J end lost 4 bases, and 14 bases lay between the germline ends. The CDR3 sequence is 14 residues long. This chain's CDR3 is CASSTQGRGTEAFF. The CDR3 nucleotides are TGTGCCAGCAGTACCCAGGGTCGAGGCACTGAAGCTTTCTTT.

In nucleotides, the CDR3 is TGTGCCAGTAGTACTCTTAATCGAGATGGCTACACCTTC. It is translated as CASSTLNRDGYTF. J is TRBJ1-2 and V is TRBV19; D uncertain. The V and J ends lost 4 bases and 6 bases respectively, with 12 bases between them. Per the germline V gene, CDR1 is LNHDA and CDR2 is SQIVND (reference sequence). The CDR3 is made up of 13 amino acids.

This clone has a single count. The V gene is TRBV7-2, the J gene TRBJ2-2; the match to TRBD2 covers 10 bases. V trimming: 5 bases; J trimming: 1 base; junction bases outside the gene matches: 7. The CDR3 extends over 17 amino acids. Germline V gene lookup returns CDR1 SGHTA and CDR2 FQGNSA. In nucleotides, the CDR3 is TGTGCCAGCAGCCGTGTAGCGGGAGGCCTGAACACCGGGGAGCTGTTTTTT. Amino acids: CASSRVAGGLNTGELFF.

V usage is TRBV2 and J usage is TRBJ1-5; no clear D gene. This CDR3 spans 15 amino acids. Germline CDR1 is SNHLY and CDR2 is FYNNEI. The V and J ends lost 6 bases and 6 bases respectively, with 18 bases between them. The CDR3 nucleotides read TGTGCCAGCAGCGGTGACATTCACAGCTTTCAGCCCCAGCATTTT. Translated, it gives CASSGDIHSFQPQHF.

The sample holds one count of this clone. V and J are TRBV29-1 and TRBJ1-1, with D possibly TRBD1 on 5 matching bases. Deletions cut 5 bases from V and 1 base from J, with 20 bases between. From germline, CDR1 is SQVTM and CDR2 ANQGSEA. CDR3 length: 16 amino acids. CDR3 protein: CSVLPLGVARNTEAFF. CDR3 DNA: TGCAGCGTTTTGCCCTTGGGGGTAGCACGGAACACTGAAGCTTTCTTT.

The rearrangement uses TRBV6-4 and TRBJ2-1; D gene uncertain. The germline CDR1 and CDR2 sequences are MRHNA and SNTAGT. The CDR3 is 14 residues long. Trimming left V 3 bases short and J 7 bases short, with 13 bases between. DNA of the CDR3: TGTGCCAGCAGTGATTTGGGGAAGTCAAATGAGCAGTTCTTC. The encoded protein is CASSDLGKSNEQFF.

The gene calls are TRBV5-4 and TRBJ1-2; 7 nucleotides align to TRBD1. Germline lookup yields CDR1 SGHNT and CDR2 YYREEE (reference sequence). The J segment lost 8 bases and the V segment lost 4 bases, leaving 11 bases of the junction unmatched. The CDR3 is 14 amino acids. The CDR3 spells CASSLPRQGRGYTF. The CDR3 nucleotides read TGTGCCAGCAGCCTCCCCCGACAGGGTCGGGGCTACACCTTC.

This clone appeared once. The chain couples TRBV5-1 to TRBJ2-5; 15 nucleotides line up with TRBD2. The V and J ends lost 4 bases and 5 bases, in that order; junction bases with no gene match: 6. This CDR3 is 16 amino acids long. Germline assignment: CDR1 SGHRS and CDR2 YFSETQ. CDR3 nucleotide sequence: TGCGCCAGCAGCCAAGGACTAGCGGGAGGGGGGGAGACCCAGTACTTC. Translation gives CASSQGLAGGGETQYF.

Remarks on this clone: The junction does not match germline at one end; this may be a read error. The chain couples TRBV7-8 to TRBJ2-1; TRBD2 matches at 8 bases. This CDR3 region has 13 residues. Germline V gives CDR1 SGHVS, CDR2 FQNEAQ. Written as DNA, the CDR3 is TGTGCCGGCAGCGGGGGCCCAGACAATGAGCAGTTCTTC. This sequence encodes CAGSGGPDNEQFF.

The chain carries TRBV18 and TRBJ2-7, with D uncertain. The germline CDR1 and CDR2 sequences are KGHSH and LQKENI. Trimming removed 1 base from V and 4 bases from J, with 8 bases in between. The CDR3 extends over 13 amino acids. DNA for the CDR3: TGTGCCAGCTCACCACGGGCGGATTACGAGCAGTACTTC. This sequence encodes CASSPRADYEQYF.

The rearrangement uses TRBV4-3 and TRBJ1-2; D remains unclear. Germline V lookup: CDR1 LGHNA, CDR2 YSLEER. The CDR3 totals 13 residues. V lost 2 bases and J lost 8, with 12 bases in between. In DNA form, the CDR3 reads TGCGCCAGCAGCCAAAGTAGGGCGGCCGGCTACACCTTC. Its translation is CASSQSRAAGYTF.

The V gene is TRBV5-1, the J gene TRBJ2-1; 13 nucleotides agree with TRBD2. This CDR3 comprises 15 residues. V shed 2 bases and J 9 bases; nucleotides not matched to a gene: 5. Germline V gene sequence: CDR1 SGHRS, CDR2 YFSETQ. The CDR3 nucleotides are TGCGCCAGCAGCTTACAGGGACTAGCGGGAAGTGAGCAGTTCTTC. Its translation is CASSLQGLAGSEQFF.

The sample holds one count of this clone. This chain uses TRBV6-1 with TRBJ1-5; no reliable D call. Germline V gene sequence: CDR1 MNHNS, CDR2 SASEGT. This CDR3 is 17 amino acids long. Between the trimmed V and J ends, which lost 0 bases and 0 bases, there was a span of 12 bases. The CDR3 sequence: CASSEASQTYSNQPQHF. Here the CDR3 DNA reads TGTGCCAGCAGTGAAGCATCCCAGACCTATAGCAATCAGCCCCAGCATTTT.